This T cell receptor beta chain was identified during a study of early T cells in non-severe SARS-CoV-2 infection. Points from the study as a whole: Matching results from VDJdb favored anti-spike CD8 responses, leaving private and CD4 specificities undetected.

A few counts support this clonotype. Its antigen is still unknown. V was shortened by 5 bases and J by 6 bases, with 13 bases between the two germline ends. The CDR3 runs to 13 residues. Germline V gene sequence: CDR1 LGHDT, CDR2 YNNKEL (reference sequence). Individual cDNA molecules were tagged with unique molecular identifiers, the study reported. TCRdb passed the 5' RACE reads through MiXCR, listing each CDR3 protein once. The sample carries some 91,000 distinct CDR3 sequences, approximately 13% recorded once. The source is an adult who was a healthcare worker with PCR-confirmed SARS-CoV-2 infection or an uninfected control (not recorded which). The chain uses TRBV3-1 and TRBJ1-2, with unresolved D. Input material: whole blood. CDR3 protein: CASSSRTGNGYTF. CDR3 sequence (DNA): TGTGCCAGCAGCTCGAGGACGGGGAATGGCTACACCTTC.